This T cell receptor (beta chain) appears in the sequencing data of a study of somatic mutations in cytotoxic T cells in rheumatoid arthritis. Overall study context: Sorted by flow to nearly 100% purity were some V beta antibody-stained T-cell populations, including V beta1+ cells sequenced for TCRB.

TCRdb's table, derived via immunoSEQ multiplex PCR, lists solely in-frame clones and lacks some. The sample holds 25,000 to 30,000 clones, about 81% seen once. The control group consisted of fewer than 25 healthy blood donors, whose median age was roughly 54 years (range roughly 20-80) and of whom about 50% were female. Sequenced sample: CD8+ T cells sorted from blood. This receptor was identified in a man between 45 and 60 years old in good health.

CDR3 sequence: CASRDIWGYTF. The CDR3 bases are TGTGCCAGCAGGGATATATGGGGCTACACCTTC. The chain couples TRBV2 to TRBJ1-2, with D uncertain. Germline V CDR1 and CDR2: SNHLY, FYNNEI. Trimming pared 6 bases from V and 8 bases from J, leaving 10 bases between. The CDR3 covers 11 residues.